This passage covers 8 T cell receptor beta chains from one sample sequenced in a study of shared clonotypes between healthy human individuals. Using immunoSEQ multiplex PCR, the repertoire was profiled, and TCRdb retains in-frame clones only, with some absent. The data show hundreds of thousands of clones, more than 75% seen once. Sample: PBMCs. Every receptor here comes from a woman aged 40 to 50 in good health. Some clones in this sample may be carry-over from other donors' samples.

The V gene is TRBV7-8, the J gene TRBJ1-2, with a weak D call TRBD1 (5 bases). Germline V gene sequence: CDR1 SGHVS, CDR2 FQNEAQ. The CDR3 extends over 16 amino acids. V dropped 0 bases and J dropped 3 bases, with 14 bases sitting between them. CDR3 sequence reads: CASSLARDSAYYGYTF. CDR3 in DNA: TGTGCCAGCAGCTTAGCGCGCGACAGTGCGTACTATGGCTACACCTTC.

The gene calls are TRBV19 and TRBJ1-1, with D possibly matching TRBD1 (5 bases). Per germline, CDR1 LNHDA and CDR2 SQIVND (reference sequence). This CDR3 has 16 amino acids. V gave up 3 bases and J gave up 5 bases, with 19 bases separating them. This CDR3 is CASSIGRGPKVTEAFF. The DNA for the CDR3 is TGTGCCAGTAGTATCGGTCGGGGCCCAAAAGTGACTGAAGCTTTCTTT.

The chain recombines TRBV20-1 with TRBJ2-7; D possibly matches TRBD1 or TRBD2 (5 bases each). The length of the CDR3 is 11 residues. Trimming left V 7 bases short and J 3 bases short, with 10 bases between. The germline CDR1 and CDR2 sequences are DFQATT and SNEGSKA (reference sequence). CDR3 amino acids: CSGEGRYEQYF. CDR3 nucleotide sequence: TGCAGTGGTGAGGGGCGCTACGAGCAGTACTTC.

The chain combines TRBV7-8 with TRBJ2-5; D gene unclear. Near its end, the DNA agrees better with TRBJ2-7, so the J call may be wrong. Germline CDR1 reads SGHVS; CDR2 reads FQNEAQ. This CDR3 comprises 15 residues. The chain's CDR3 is CASSLGAQTSYEQYF. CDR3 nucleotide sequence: TGTGCCAGCAGCTTAGGCGCCCAGACGTCCTACGAGCAGTACTTC.

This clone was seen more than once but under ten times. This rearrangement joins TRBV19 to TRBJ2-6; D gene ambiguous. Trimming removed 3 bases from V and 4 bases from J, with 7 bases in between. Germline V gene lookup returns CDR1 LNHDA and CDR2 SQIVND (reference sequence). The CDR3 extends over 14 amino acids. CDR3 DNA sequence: TGTGCCAGTAGTATGACATACGGGGCCAACGTCCTGACTTTC. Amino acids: CASSMTYGANVLTF.

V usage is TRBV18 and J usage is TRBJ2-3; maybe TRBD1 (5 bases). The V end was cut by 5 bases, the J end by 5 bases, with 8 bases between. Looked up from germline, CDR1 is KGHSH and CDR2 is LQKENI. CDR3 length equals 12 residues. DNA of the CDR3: TGTGCCAGCTCAAGCCAGGGAGATACGCAGTATTTT. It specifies CASSSQGDTQYF. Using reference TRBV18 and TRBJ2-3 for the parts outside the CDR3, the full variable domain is NAGVMQNPRHLVRRRGQEARLRCSPMKGHSHVYWYRQLPEEGLKFMVYLQKENIIDESGMPKERFSAEFPKEGPSILRIQQVVRGDSAAYFCASSSQGDTQYFGPGTRLTVL.

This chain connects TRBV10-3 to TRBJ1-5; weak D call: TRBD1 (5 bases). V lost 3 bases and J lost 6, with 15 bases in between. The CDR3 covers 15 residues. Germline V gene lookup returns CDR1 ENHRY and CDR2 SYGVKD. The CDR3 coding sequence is TGTGCCATCAGTGACCCCCAGGGTGCGAGTCAGCCCCAGCATTTT. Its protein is CAISDPQGASQPQHF.

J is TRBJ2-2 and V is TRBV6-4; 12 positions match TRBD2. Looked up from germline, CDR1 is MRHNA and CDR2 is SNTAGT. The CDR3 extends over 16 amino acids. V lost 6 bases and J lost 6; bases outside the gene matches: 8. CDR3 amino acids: CASSLEGLAGAGELFF. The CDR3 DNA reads TGTGCCAGCAGCCTAGAGGGACTAGCGGGCGCCGGGGAGCTGTTTTTT.